The 21 T cell receptor beta chains presented below share a single source sample, sequenced in a study of T cells in Graves' hyperthyroidism and ophthalmopathy. What was amplified from RNA transcripts were TCR beta CDR3 regions. With the HTBI primer set, the TCR CDR3 went through a first round of RT-PCR. A single record per CDR3 protein comes from TCRdb applying MiXCR to the multiplex PCR reads. This sample yields some 620,000 distinct CDR3 sequences, of which about 17% are seen a single time; 3% to 4% belongs to the top ten. Sequencing was done on a sample of blood. Receptors were obtained from a woman aged 25 to 39 with Graves' hyperthyroidism.

This clonotype was counted only a few times. The CDR3 bases are TGCAGTGCTGGGGGACAGTATGGCTACACCTTC. Protein sequence: CSAGGQYGYTF. V gene TRBV20-1 combines with J gene TRBJ1-2; 7 nucleotides match TRBD1. Germline assignment: CDR1 DFQATT and CDR2 SNEGSKA (reference sequence). Unmatched junction bases numbered 2, after V lost 5 bases and J lost 5 bases. The CDR3 contains 11 residues.

This clonotype was recorded at least ten times. This chain links TRBV12-3 or TRBV12-4 with TRBJ1-5; D not resolved. The V end lost 2 bases, the J end lost 3 bases, and 11 bases lay between the germline ends. The CDR3 totals 15 residues. The CDR3 here is CASSLLPSSNQPQHF. In DNA form, the CDR3 reads TGTGCCAGCAGTTTATTACCATCCTCCAATCAGCCCCAGCATTTT.

This clonotype was detected ten times or more. This chain joins TRBV28 and TRBJ2-7; TRBD1 aligns across 7 bases. The germline gives CDR1 MDHEN, CDR2 SYDVKM. There are 15 residues in the CDR3. The V and J ends lost 8 bases and 2 bases, in that order; junction bases with no gene match: 12. The CDR3 region has the DNA TGTGCCAGCGGTGGGACCGGGACAGCCGCCTACGAGCAGTACTTC. It yields the protein CASGGTGTAAYEQYF.

This clonotype was counted ten times or more. This chain joins TRBV28 and TRBJ1-2; TRBD1 agrees at 9 bases. The CDR3 contains 13 residues. The germline V gene has CDR1 MDHEN and CDR2 SYDVKM. V shed 11 bases and J 6 bases; nucleotides not matched to a gene: 10. CDR3: CAASITGGDGYTF. The CDR3 DNA reads TGTGCCGCCTCGATAACAGGGGGCGATGGCTACACCTTC.

This clonotype was recorded at least ten times. The J gene is TRBJ1-4, the V gene TRBV7-2; D is unclear. V was shortened by 5 bases and J by 4 bases, with 11 bases between the two germline ends. Germline values: CDR1 SGHTA, CDR2 FQGNSA. This CDR3 contains 14 residues. The CDR3 DNA reads as TGTGCCAGCAGCCCAGGCCTTCGTAATGAAAAACTGTTTTTT. It specifies CASSPGLRNEKLFF.

This clonotype was counted ten times or more. CDR3 in amino acids: CASSPPYPFWREPYNEQFF. The CDR3 nucleotides are TGTGCCAGCAGTCCACCATACCCTTTCTGGCGGGAGCCCTACAATGAGCAGTTCTTC. The rearrangement uses TRBV27 and TRBJ2-1, with 7 positions matching TRBD2. Germline loops: CDR1 MNHEY, CDR2 SMNVEV (reference sequence). This CDR3 is built from 19 residues. Trimming at V came to 5 bases and at J to 2 bases, leaving 18 bases not matched to a gene.

This clonotype was found many times. The gene calls are TRBV2 and TRBJ1-6; 8 bases are shared with TRBD1. CDR1 and CDR2 from the germline V gene are SNHLY and FYNNEI. V lost 7 bases to trimming and J lost 7 bases; unmatched junction nucleotides: 9. The CDR3 is made up of 15 amino acids. The CDR3 protein is CASIDRGSGNSPLHF. The CDR3 DNA follows: TGTGCCAGCATCGACAGGGGATCGGGAAATTCACCCCTCCACTTT.

This clonotype has at least ten counts. The J gene is TRBJ1-2, the V gene TRBV29-1; D is possibly TRBD1 (5 bases). This CDR3 is 14 amino acids long. Germline V lookup: CDR1 SQVTM, CDR2 ANQGSEA. V lost 5 bases, J lost 0 bases, and 13 bases lay in between. CDR3: CSVQQELANYGYTF. The CDR3 coding sequence is TGCAGCGTTCAACAGGAGCTTGCTAACTATGGCTACACCTTC.

This clonotype was counted many times. V usage is TRBV29-1 and J usage is TRBJ2-1; perhaps TRBD2 as D (6 bases). CDR1 is SQVTM, CDR2 ANQGSEA, per germline. This CDR3 contains 14 residues. V was shortened by 7 bases and J by 5 bases, with 18 bases between the two germline ends. The CDR3 sequence is CSAWEDPGDNEQFF. CDR3 sequence (DNA): TGCAGCGCTTGGGAAGATCCGGGGGACAATGAGCAGTTCTTC.

The table lists this clonotype with many counts. The rearrangement links TRBV28 to TRBJ1-1; the D gene is possibly TRBD1 (6 bases). The CDR3 extends over 13 amino acids. Trimming took off 2 bases at V and 9 bases at J, with 13 bases between the two ends. The germline CDR1 and CDR2 sequences are MDHEN and SYDVKM. The CDR3 region has the DNA TGTGCCAGCAGTTTAGGGCAGGGGTTTAAAGCTTTCTTT. This gives the protein CASSLGQGFKAFF. Based on the CDR3 plus reference TRBV28 and TRBJ1-1, the full variable domain is DVKVTQSSRYLVKRTGEKVFLECVQDMDHENMFWYRQDPGLGLRLIYFSYDVKMKEKGDIPEGYSVSREKKERFSLILESASTNQTSMYLCASSLGQGFKAFFGQGTRLTVV.

The gene calls are TRBV9 and TRBJ2-7; D uncertain. The length of the CDR3 is 14 residues. Trimming took 3 bases from V and 3 from J, leaving 13 bases between them. The germline CDR1 and CDR2 sequences are SGDLS and YYNGEE. CDR3: CASSDTPGGYEQYF. The CDR3 region has the DNA TGTGCCAGCAGCGACACTCCCGGCGGCTACGAGCAGTACTTC.

This clonotype was observed many times. The V call is TRBV2, the J call TRBJ2-1, with D tentatively TRBD1 or TRBD2 (7 bases each). This CDR3 contains 14 residues. Looked up from germline, CDR1 is SNHLY and CDR2 is FYNNEI. Trimming pared 4 bases from V and 6 bases from J, leaving 13 bases between. The CDR3, as DNA: TGTGCCAGCAGTGTACAGCGGGACAGCAATGAGCAGTTCTTC. Translation gives CASSVQRDSNEQFF. Combining the CDR3 with reference TRBV2 and TRBJ2-1 gives the whole variable domain EPEVTQTPSHQVTQMGQEVILRCVPISNHLYFYWYRQILGQKVEFLVSFYNNEISEKSEIFDDQFSVERPDGSNFTLKIRSTKLEDSAMYFCASSVQRDSNEQFFGPGTRLTVL.

The genes are TRBV24-1 and TRBJ2-1; D could derive from TRBD1 or TRBD2 (5 bases each). V dropped 5 bases and J dropped 0 bases, with 13 bases sitting between them. The CDR3 totals 16 residues. Germline V lookup: CDR1 KGHDR, CDR2 SFDVKD. This CDR3 reads CATSGEGKGSYNEQFF. As DNA, the CDR3 is TGTGCCACCAGTGGAGAGGGGAAGGGCTCCTACAATGAGCAGTTCTTC.

This clonotype was counted only a few times. J is TRBJ2-1 and V is TRBV6-2 or TRBV6-3; 10 nucleotides match TRBD2. Germline trimming cut 4 bases from V and 10 bases from J; bases unmatched to any gene: 7. The germline V gene encodes CDR1 MNHEY and CDR2 SVGEGT. The CDR3 totals 14 residues. The CDR3 bases are TGTGCCAGCAGTTCCGAACCGGGACTAGCGGAGCAGTTCTTC. It yields the protein CASSSEPGLAEQFF.

This clonotype has a count of ten or more. The chain joins TRBV5-1 to TRBJ2-1; 9 bases are a match to TRBD2. Germline CDR1 SGHRS, CDR2 YFSETQ. The CDR3 sequence is 15 residues long. The junction had 7 bases not matched to a gene; V was cut back by 4 bases and J by 5 bases. The CDR3 DNA is TGCGCCAGCAGCATCGGACTAGCGAGGAACAATGAGCAGTTCTTC. Translating it yields CASSIGLARNNEQFF.

The chain links TRBV4-1 to TRBJ1-6; D is undetermined. The CDR3 has 15 residues. V gave up 4 bases and J gave up 4 bases, with 11 bases separating them. Germline V gene lookup returns CDR1 MGHRA and CDR2 YSYEKL. The CDR3 reads CASSPSRGYNSPLHF. The CDR3 region has the DNA TGCGCCAGCAGCCCCTCCCGGGGATATAATTCACCCCTCCACTTT.

This clonotype came up a few times. The V and J genes are TRBV12-5 and TRBJ1-2; D remains ambiguous. The CDR3 consists of 13 residues. V was cut by 5 bases and J by 6 bases, with 13 bases left in between. The germline gives CDR1 LGHNT, CDR2 FRNRAP. The DNA of the CDR3 is TGTGCTAGTGGTGCGGGCCCTTCGAATGGCTACACCTTC. Amino acids: CASGAGPSNGYTF.

Many counts were recorded for this clonotype. The rearrangement joins TRBV28 to TRBJ2-5, with TRBD1 matching over 7 bases. Losses at the gene ends were 5 bases for V and 1 base for J; bases not matched to a gene: 13. The CDR3 has 17 amino acids. The germline gives CDR1 MDHEN, CDR2 SYDVKM. The CDR3 spells CASSGLPGQTTQETQYF. The CDR3 DNA reads TGTGCCAGCAGTGGCCTACCGGGACAGACGACCCAAGAGACCCAGTACTTC.

The chain is built from TRBV6-1 and TRBJ1-5; D is uncertain. This CDR3 is 18 amino acids long. V dropped 4 bases and J dropped 2 bases, with 21 bases sitting between them. CDR1 MNHNS and CDR2 SASEGT come from the germline V gene. The CDR3 bases are TGTGCCAGCAGTGGTGGACTGAGGACCCTAGTGGGCAATCAGCCCCAGCATTTT. Amino acids: CASSGGLRTLVGNQPQHF.

This clonotype was observed many times. V is TRBV19 and J is TRBJ2-7; the D gene is possibly TRBD2 (6 bases). This CDR3 is built from 11 residues. The V gene lost 10 bases and the J gene lost 3 bases, with 10 bases spanning the gap. Germline values: CDR1 LNHDA, CDR2 SQIVND (reference sequence). CDR3 in DNA: TGTGCCACTACGGAGGGCTACGAGCAGTACTTC. It translates to CATTEGYEQYF.

This clonotype appeared a few times. The V gene is TRBV20-1, the J gene TRBJ2-1; TRBD2 aligns across 9 bases. CDR3 length equals 17 residues. Trimming cost V 6 bases and J 4 bases; bases outside gene matches: 16. Germline CDR1 DFQATT, CDR2 SNEGSKA (reference sequence). CDR3 bases: TGCAGTGCCAGGTATTCCTTGGGACTAGCAGTTTACAATGAGCAGTTCTTC. It codes for CSARYSLGLAVYNEQFF.